This T cell receptor (beta chain) is from a study of OX40 agonist ivuxolimab in advanced cancers. Turning to the study itself: Three individuals attained partial responses, comprising one hepatocellular carcinoma case and two cutaneous melanoma cases.

As to this clone: Its antigen is not identified.

Measured with immunoSEQ multiplex PCR; TCRdb has only the in-frame clones, and not every one. In the table there are 63,000 or so clones, 80% to 90% of which are singletons. The CDR3 has 17 amino acids. Per the germline V gene, CDR1 is MGHRA and CDR2 is YSYEKL. V dropped 2 bases and J dropped 1 base, with 14 bases sitting between them. Study outcomes and limitations: Researchers report that CD8+ T cells had, on average, more expanded clones than CD4+.

This receptor was taken from an adult with an advanced solid tumor such as melanoma, head and neck, liver or kidney cancer. Sample: CD4+ or CD8+ T cells sorted from blood, taken in a trial of the OX40 agonist ivuxolimab. The genes are TRBV4-1 and TRBJ1-4; tentatively, D is TRBD1 (6 bases). The CDR3 region is CASSQPQGRETNEKLFF. In DNA form, the CDR3 reads TGCGCCAGCAGCCAACCCCAGGGGCGGGAAACTAATGAAAAACTGTTTTTT.